This record covers a single TCR beta chain. Its specificity is not known. Template switching by 5'RACE produced TCR cDNA, adding a universal primer site and UMIs. Via MiXCR, TCRdb re-called the 5' RACE reads, giving one row per CDR3 protein. This sample has hundreds of thousands of distinct CDR3 sequences, with around an eighth found just once. CDR1 and CDR2 from the germline V gene are LNHDA and SQIVND (reference sequence). The CDR3 is 13 amino acids. The trim removed 7 bases at V and 10 bases at J, leaving 12 bases unmatched. This sample was included in a study of T cells after yellow fever vaccination. Study as a whole: Preparation used SMART-Seq v4 Ultra Low Input for the low-cell-number fractions.

Findings of the study overall: A small proportion of clonotypes was detected in both the CD4 and CD8 compartments.

The specimen comprised PBMCs, sampled on the day of the yellow fever booster vaccination. The TCR was taken from a man aged 25-45 years who received the YFV17D yellow fever vaccine. The V gene is TRBV19, the J gene TRBJ1-2; 7 positions match TRBD1. The CDR3 sequence: CASTPPGQPFYTF. The CDR3 DNA is TGTGCCAGTACACCTCCGGGACAGCCTTTCTACACCTTC. Full variable domain (missing parts from reference TRBV19 and TRBJ1-2): DGGITQSPKYLFRKEGQNVTLSCEQNLNHDAMYWYRQDPGQGLRLIYYSQIVNDFQKGDIAEGYSVSREKKESFPLTVTSAQKNPTAFYLCASTPPGQPFYTFGSGTRLTVV.